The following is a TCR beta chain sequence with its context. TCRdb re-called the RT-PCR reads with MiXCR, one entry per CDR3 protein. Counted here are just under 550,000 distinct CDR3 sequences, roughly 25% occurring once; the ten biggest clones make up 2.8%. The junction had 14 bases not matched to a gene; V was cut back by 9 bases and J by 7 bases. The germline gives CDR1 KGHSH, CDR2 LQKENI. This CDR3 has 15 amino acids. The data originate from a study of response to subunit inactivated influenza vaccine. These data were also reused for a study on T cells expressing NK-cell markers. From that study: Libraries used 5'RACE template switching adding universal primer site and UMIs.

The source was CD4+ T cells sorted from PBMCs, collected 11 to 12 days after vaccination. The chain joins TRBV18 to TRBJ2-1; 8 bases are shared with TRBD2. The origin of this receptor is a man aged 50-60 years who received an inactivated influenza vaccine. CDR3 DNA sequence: TGTGCCAGTGTGCATTGGACTAGCACAAAGAATGAGCAGTTCTTC. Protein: CASVHWTSTKNEQFF.